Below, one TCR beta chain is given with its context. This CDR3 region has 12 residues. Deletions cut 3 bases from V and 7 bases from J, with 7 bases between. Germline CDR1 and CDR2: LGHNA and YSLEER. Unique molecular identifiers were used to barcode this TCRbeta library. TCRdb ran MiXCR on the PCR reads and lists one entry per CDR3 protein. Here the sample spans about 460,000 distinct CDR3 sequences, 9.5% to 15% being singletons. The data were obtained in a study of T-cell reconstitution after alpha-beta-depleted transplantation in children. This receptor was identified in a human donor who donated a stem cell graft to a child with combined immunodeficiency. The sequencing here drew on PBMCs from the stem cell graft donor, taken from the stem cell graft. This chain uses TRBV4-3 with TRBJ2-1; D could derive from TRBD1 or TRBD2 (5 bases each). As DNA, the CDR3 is TGCGCCAGCAGCCATGGGGGTAATGAGCAGTTCTTC. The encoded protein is CASSHGGNEQFF.